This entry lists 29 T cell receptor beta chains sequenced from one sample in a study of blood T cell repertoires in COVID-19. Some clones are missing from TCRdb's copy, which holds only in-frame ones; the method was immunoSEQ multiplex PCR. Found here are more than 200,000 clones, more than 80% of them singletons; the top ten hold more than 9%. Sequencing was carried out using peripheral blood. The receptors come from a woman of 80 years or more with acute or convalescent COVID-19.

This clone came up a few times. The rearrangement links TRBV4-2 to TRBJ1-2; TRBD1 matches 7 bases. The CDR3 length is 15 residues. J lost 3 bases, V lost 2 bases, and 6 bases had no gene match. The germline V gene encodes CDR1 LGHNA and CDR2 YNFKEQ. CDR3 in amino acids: CASSQLQGSDYGYTF. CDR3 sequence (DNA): TGTGCCAGCAGCCAACTACAGGGGAGTGACTATGGCTACACCTTC.

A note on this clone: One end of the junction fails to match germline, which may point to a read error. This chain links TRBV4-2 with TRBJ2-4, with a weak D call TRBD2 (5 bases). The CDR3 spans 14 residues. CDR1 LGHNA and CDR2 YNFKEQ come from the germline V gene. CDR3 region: CASSQALAENIQYF. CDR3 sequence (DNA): TGTGCCAGCAGCCAGGCCCTAGCCGAAAACATTCAGTACTTC.

The CDR3 loop reads CASSHTMNSGTGNEKLFF. CDR3 bases: TGTGCCAGCAGCCATACAATGAATTCCGGGACAGGTAATGAAAAACTGTTTTTT. The chain uses TRBV3-1 (or the pseudogene TRBV3-2) and TRBJ1-4; 8 bases agree with TRBD1. Germline V gene data show CDR1 as LGHDT and CDR2 as YNNKEL (reference sequence). This CDR3 has 18 residues. V gave up 3 bases and J gave up 4 bases; unmatched junction bases: 13.

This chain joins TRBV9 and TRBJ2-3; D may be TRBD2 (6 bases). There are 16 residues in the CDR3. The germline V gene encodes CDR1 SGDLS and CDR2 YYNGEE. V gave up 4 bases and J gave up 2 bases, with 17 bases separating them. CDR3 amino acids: CASSSRRAGYTDTQYF. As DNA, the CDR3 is TGTGCCAGCAGCTCCCGACGGGCGGGGTACACAGATACGCAGTATTTT. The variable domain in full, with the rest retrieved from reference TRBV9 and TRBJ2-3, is DSGVTQTPKHLITATGQRVTLRCSPRSGDLSVYWYQQSLDQGLQFLIQYYNGEERAKGNILERFSAQQFPDLHSELNLSSLELGDSALYFCASSSRRAGYTDTQYFGPGTRLTVL.

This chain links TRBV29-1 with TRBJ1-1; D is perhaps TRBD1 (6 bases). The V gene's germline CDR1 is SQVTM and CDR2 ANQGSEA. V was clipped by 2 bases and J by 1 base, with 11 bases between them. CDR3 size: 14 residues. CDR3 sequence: CSVEQGPRNTEAFF. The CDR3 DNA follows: TGCAGCGTTGAACAGGGGCCCAGGAACACTGAAGCTTTCTTT.

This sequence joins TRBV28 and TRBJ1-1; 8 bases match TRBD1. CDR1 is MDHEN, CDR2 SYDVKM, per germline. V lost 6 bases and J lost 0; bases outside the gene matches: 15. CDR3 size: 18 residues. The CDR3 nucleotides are TGTGCCAGCAGCGCTGACAGGGGCGCACGGCTGGTGAACACTGAAGCTTTCTTT. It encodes CASSADRGARLVNTEAFF.

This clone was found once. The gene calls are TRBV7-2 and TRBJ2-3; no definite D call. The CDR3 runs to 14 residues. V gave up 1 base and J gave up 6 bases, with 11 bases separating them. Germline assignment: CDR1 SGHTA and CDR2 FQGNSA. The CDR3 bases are TGTGCCAGCAGCTTAGGAAGGATCGGGGATACGCAGTATTTT. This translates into CASSLGRIGDTQYF.

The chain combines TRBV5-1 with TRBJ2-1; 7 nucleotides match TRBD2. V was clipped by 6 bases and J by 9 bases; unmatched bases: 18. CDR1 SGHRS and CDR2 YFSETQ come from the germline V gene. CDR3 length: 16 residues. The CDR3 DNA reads TGCGCCAGCACCGACTCTACTAGCGCTGTACAATTTGAGCAGTTCTTC. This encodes CASTDSTSAVQFEQFF.

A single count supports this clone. The CDR3 sequence is CASSLASQGAIEQYF. CDR3 coding DNA: TGTGCCAGCAGCTTGGCATCGCAGGGGGCCATCGAGCAGTACTTC. The chain joins TRBV5-5 to TRBJ2-7; 8 nucleotides align to TRBD1. The V gene's germline CDR1 is SGHKS and CDR2 YYEKEE (reference sequence). This CDR3 comprises 15 residues. The junction had 8 bases not matched to a gene; V was cut back by 0 bases and J by 6 bases.

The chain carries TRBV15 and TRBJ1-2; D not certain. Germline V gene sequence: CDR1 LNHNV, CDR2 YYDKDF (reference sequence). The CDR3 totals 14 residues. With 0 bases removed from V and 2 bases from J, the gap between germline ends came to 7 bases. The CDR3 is CATSRDGWNYGYTF. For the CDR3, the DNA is TGTGCCACCAGCAGAGACGGGTGGAACTATGGCTACACCTTC. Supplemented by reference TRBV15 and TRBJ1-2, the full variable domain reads DAMVIQNPRYQVTQFGKPVTLSCSQTLNHNVMYWYQQKSSQAPKLLFHYYDKDFNNEADTPDNFQSRRPNTSFCFLDIRSPGLGDTAMYLCATSRDGWNYGYTFGSGTRLTVV.

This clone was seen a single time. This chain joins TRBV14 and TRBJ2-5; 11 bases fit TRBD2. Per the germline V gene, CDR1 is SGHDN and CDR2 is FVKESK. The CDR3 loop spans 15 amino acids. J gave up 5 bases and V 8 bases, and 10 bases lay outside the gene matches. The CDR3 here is CASSALLAGDETQYF. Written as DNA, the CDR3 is TGTGCCAGCTCGGCCCTACTAGCGGGAGATGAGACCCAGTACTTC.

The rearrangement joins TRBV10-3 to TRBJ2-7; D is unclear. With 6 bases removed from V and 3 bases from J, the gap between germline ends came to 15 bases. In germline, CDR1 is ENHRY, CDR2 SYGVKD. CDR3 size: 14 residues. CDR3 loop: CAIRADSPGYEQYF. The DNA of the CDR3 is TGTGCCATCAGGGCCGACTCTCCGGGCTACGAGCAGTACTTC.

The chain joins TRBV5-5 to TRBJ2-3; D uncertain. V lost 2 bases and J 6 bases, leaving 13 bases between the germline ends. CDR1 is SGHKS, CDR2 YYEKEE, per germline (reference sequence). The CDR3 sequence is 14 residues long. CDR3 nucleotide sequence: TGTGCCAGCAGCTTACCGGCCGGAGCCGATACGCAGTATTTT. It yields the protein CASSLPAGADTQYF. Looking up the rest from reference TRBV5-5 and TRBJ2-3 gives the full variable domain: DAGVTQSPTHLIKTRGQQVTLRCSPISGHKSVSWYQQVLGQGPQFIFQYYEKEERGRGNFPDRFSARQFPNYSSELNVNALLLGDSALYLCASSLPAGADTQYFGPGTRLTVL.

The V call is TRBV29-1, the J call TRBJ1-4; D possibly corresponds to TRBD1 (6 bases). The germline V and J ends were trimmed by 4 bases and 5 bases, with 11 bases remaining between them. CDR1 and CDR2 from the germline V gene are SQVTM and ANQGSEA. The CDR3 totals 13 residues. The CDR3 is CSVGAGANEKLFF. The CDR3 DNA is TGCAGCGTTGGGGCAGGGGCGAATGAAAAACTGTTTTTT.

The CDR3 protein is CASSHGLAENEQFF. For the CDR3, the DNA is TGCGCCAGCAGCCACGGACTAGCGGAGAATGAGCAGTTCTTC. The chain employs TRBV4-3 and TRBJ2-1; 10 positions agree with TRBD2. V trimming: 3 bases; J trimming: 7 bases; junction bases outside the gene matches: 3. Germline CDR1 is LGHNA and CDR2 is YSLEER. This CDR3 has 14 residues.

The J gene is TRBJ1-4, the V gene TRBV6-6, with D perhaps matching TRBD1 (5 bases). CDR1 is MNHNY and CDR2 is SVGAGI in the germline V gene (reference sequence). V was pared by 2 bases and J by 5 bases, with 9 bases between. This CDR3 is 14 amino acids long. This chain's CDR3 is CASSYPEGNEKLFF. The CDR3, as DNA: TGTGCCAGCAGTTACCCGGAGGGGAATGAAAAACTGTTTTTT.

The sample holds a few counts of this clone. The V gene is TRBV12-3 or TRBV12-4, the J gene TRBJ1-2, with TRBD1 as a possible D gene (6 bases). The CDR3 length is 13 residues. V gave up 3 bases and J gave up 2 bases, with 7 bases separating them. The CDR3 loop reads CASSFDRNYGYTF. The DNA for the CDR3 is TGTGCCAGCAGTTTTGACAGGAACTATGGCTACACCTTC.

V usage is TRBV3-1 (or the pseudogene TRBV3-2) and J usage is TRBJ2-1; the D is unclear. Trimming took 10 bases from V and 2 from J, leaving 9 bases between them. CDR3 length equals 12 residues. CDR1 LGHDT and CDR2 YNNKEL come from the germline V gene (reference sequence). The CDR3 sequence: CATPRAYNEQFF. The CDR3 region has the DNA TGTGCCACCCCCCGGGCCTACAATGAGCAGTTCTTC.

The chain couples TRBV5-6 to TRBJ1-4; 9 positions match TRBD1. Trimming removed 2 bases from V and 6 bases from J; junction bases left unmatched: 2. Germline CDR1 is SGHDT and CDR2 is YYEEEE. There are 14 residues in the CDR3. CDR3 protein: CASSFRQGDEKLFF. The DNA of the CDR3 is TGTGCCAGCAGCTTTCGACAGGGGGATGAAAAACTGTTTTTT.

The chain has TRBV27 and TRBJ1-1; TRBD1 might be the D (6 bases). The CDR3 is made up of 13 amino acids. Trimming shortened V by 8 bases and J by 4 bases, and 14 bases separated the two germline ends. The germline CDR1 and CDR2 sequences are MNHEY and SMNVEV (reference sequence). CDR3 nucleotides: TGTGCCAGCCGGGAGGAAGGGGGCACTGAAGCTTTCTTT. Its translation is CASREEGGTEAFF.

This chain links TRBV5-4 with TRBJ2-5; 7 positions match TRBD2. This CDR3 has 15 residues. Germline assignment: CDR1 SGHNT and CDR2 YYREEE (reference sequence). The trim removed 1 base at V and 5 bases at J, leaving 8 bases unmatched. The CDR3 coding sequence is TGTGCCAGCAGCTTGACCGCGGGAGAGGGGGAGACCCAGTACTTC. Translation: CASSLTAGEGETQYF.

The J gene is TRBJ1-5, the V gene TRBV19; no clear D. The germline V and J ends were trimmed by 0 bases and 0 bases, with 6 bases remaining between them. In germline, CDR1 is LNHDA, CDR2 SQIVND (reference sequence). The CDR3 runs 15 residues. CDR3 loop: CASSIELHSNQPQHF. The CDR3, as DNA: TGTGCCAGTAGTATAGAACTACATAGCAATCAGCCCCAGCATTTT.

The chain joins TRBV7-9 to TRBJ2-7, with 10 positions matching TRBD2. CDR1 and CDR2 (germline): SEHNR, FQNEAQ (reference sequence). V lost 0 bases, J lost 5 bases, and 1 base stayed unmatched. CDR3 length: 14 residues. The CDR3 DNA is TGTGCCAGCAGCTTAGCTAGCGGGAGGAACGAGCAGTACTTC. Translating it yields CASSLASGRNEQYF.

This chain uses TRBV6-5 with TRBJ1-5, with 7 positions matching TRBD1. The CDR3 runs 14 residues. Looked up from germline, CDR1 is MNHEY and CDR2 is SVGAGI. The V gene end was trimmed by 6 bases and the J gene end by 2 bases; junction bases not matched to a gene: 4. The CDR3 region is CASRPTGGNQPQHF. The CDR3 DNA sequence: TGTGCCAGCAGGCCAACAGGGGGCAATCAGCCCCAGCATTTT.

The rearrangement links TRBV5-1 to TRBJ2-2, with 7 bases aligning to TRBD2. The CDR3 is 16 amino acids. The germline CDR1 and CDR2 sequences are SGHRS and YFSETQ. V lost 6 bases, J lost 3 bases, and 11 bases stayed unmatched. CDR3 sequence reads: CASIEGTSAYTGELFF. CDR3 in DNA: TGCGCCAGCATCGAGGGAACTAGCGCCTACACCGGGGAGCTGTTTTTT.

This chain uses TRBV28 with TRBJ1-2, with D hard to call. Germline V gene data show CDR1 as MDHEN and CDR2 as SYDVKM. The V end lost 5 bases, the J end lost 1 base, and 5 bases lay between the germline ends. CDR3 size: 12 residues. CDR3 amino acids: CASSASNYGYTF. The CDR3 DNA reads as TGTGCCAGCAGTGCTAGTAACTATGGCTACACCTTC.

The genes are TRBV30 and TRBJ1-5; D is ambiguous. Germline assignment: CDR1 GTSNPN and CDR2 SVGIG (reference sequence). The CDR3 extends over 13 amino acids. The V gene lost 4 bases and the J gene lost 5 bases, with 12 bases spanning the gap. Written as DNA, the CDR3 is TGTGCCTGGAAGGGAGGGCCGTATCAGCCCCAGCATTTT. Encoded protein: CAWKGGPYQPQHF.

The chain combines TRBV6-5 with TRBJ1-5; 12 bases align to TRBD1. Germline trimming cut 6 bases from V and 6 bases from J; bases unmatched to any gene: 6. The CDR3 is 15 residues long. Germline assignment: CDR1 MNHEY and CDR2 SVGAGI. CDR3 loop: CASRMGQGAGQPQHF. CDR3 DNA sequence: TGTGCCAGCAGGATGGGACAGGGGGCGGGTCAGCCCCAGCATTTT.

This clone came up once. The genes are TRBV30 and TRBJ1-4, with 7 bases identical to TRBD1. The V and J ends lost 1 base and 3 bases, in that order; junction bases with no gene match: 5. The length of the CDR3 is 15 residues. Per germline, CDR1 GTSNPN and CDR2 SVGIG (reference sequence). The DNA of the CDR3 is TGTGCCTGGAGTGGGACTACAGGGGCTAATGAAAAACTGTTTTTT. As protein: CAWSGTTGANEKLFF.